This T cell receptor beta chain was retrieved from a study of human thymus T cells. Whole-study results and caveats: Thymic and blood repertoires showed apparently biased V and J gene usage. Related studies found that unrelated individuals share highly overlapping thymic repertoires.

Obtained as resections during corrective heart surgery, the thymus tissue was then studied. Corrective surgery for congenital heart defects was being performed on the healthy Finnish infants who were the donors. V was clipped by 9 bases and J by 5 bases, with 11 bases between them. This CDR3 is built from 12 residues. Per the germline V gene, CDR1 is MDHEN and CDR2 is SYDVKM. This table comes from immunoSEQ multiplex PCR, and its TCRdb copy is limited to in-frame clones, with some not included. The table includes around 120,000 clones, about 95% detected once. A word on this clone: The antigen is unknown.

The chain couples TRBV28 to TRBJ1-5, with a weak D call TRBD1 (5 bases). Sequencing was performed on thymus tissue. The sequence derives from a boy under two years old with a congenital heart defect but otherwise immunologically healthy. CDR3 nucleotides: TGTGCCAGTTACACGGGGGATCAGCCCCAGCATTTT. This gives the protein CASYTGDQPQHF.